Listed below are T cell receptor beta chains from one sample, sequenced in a study of T cells in Graves' hyperthyroidism and ophthalmopathy. One entry per CDR3 protein, called by TCRdb with MiXCR from the multiplex PCR reads. Of 300,000 to 400,000 distinct CDR3 sequences in the sample, under 25% are singletons; the top ten hold around 50%. Material: blood. These receptors were taken from a woman in her forties or fifties with Graves' hyperthyroidism. Both conserved end residues are part of each CDR3. Fields, in order: clone size, D gene, V gene, J gene, CDR3 protein, CDR3 DNA. D genes are given only for firm matches. Clone size is stated in some rows and not others, as once, few, many or a class when expanded.

-	TRBD2	TRBV7-6	TRBJ2-1	CASSKIGTSGSANEQFF	TGTGCCAGCAGCAAGATCGGGACTAGCGGGAGCGCCAATGAGCAGTTCTTC
many	-	TRBV2	TRBJ2-3	CASSVRSTDTQYF	TGTGCCAGCAGTGTCAGGAGCACAGATACGCAGTATTTT
-	-	TRBV29-1	TRBJ1-1	CSVPKGFF	TGCAGCGTACCAAAAGGTTTCTTT
many	TRBD1	TRBV28	TRBJ2-6	CASRGMGDRGSPGANVLTF	TGTGCCAGCAGGGGTATGGGGGACAGGGGATCTCCTGGGGCCAACGTCCTGACTTTC
once	-	TRBV20-1	TRBJ1-5	CSARDFGDSNQPQHF	TGCAGTGCTAGAGATTTTGGGGATAGCAATCAGCCCCAGCATTTT
-	-	TRBV7-9	TRBJ2-3	CASSRTDSLHWNTQYF	TGTGCCAGCAGCCGTACGGACAGCCTTCATTGGAATACGCAGTATTTT
-	-	TRBV28	TRBJ2-1	CASRELVTRGDNEQFF	TGTGCCAGCAGGGAGCTTGTGACTAGGGGAGACAATGAGCAGTTCTTC
-	TRBD2	TRBV18	TRBJ2-3	CASSPPGLAKADTQYF	TGTGCCAGCTCACCTCCGGGACTAGCGAAGGCAGATACGCAGTATTTT
many	-	TRBV30	TRBJ1-1	CAWTVNRLNTEAFF	TGTGCCTGGACGGTGAACAGGCTGAACACTGAAGCTTTCTTT
many	TRBD1	TRBV20-1	TRBJ2-7	CSARDRAGGYEQYF	TGCAGTGCTAGAGATCGGGCAGGGGGCTACGAGCAGTACTTC
few	TRBD1	TRBV20-1	TRBJ1-6	CSVRDRGYNSPLHF	TGCAGTGTGAGGGACAGGGGCTATAATTCACCCCTCCACTTT
few	-	TRBV9	TRBJ1-1	CASSVQDGVNTEAFF	TGTGCCAGCAGCGTGCAGGATGGGGTGAACACTGAAGCTTTCTTT
many	-	TRBV20-1	TRBJ2-3	CSAGAVYGRDTQYF	TGCAGTGCAGGGGCGGTTTACGGTAGAGATACGCAGTATTTT
many	-	TRBV5-4	TRBJ1-5	CATSRGYNQPQHF	TGTGCCACCTCGCGGGGGTACAATCAGCCCCAGCATTTT
many	TRBD1	TRBV11-2	TRBJ2-7	CASSEMDRDYEQYF	TGTGCCAGCAGCGAAATGGACAGGGATTACGAGCAGTACTTC
many	-	TRBV7-2	TRBJ1-5	CASSHGSSNQPQHF	TGTGCCAGCAGTCACGGGAGTAGCAATCAGCCCCAGCATTTT
few	TRBD2	TRBV20-1	TRBJ2-5	CSATPGTSGTQETQYF	TGCAGTGCAACGCCCGGGACTAGCGGGACACAAGAGACCCAGTACTTC